Each of the 20 T cell receptor beta chains below was sequenced from the same sample in a study of PD-1 blockade in classical Hodgkin lymphoma. Produced via immunoSEQ multiplex PCR; TCRdb's table is partial and in-frame only. The sample has some 15,000 clones, approximately 91% seen once; the top ten hold less than 1%. Time point reported: cycle 4 day 1 (C4D1), after 6 weeks of nivolumab. No patient escaped relapse after autologous stem cell transplantation, and brentuximab vedotin exposure varied. By magnetic negative selection, CD4+ T cells were purified from thawed PBMCs. Sequencing used CD4+ T cells from blood, obtained before the fourth cycle of nivolumab. The receptor source for this set is a human donor with classical Hodgkin lymphoma.

The chain is built from TRBV4-1 and TRBJ2-1; the match to TRBD2 covers 8 bases. The CDR3 sequence is 16 residues long. Germline lookup yields CDR1 MGHRA and CDR2 YSYEKL. The ends lost 2 bases at V and 8 bases at J; junction bases unmatched: 11. The CDR3 bases are TGCGCCAGCAGCCAACCTCAGGGGACTAGTTTCCATGAGCAGTTCTTC. As protein: CASSQPQGTSFHEQFF.

Only one count was recorded for this clone. The chain recombines TRBV7-2 with TRBJ1-2, with unresolved D. Germline-derived CDR1 and CDR2 are SGHTA and FQGNSA. CDR3 length: 13 residues. Trimming shortened V by 8 bases and J by 4 bases, and 14 bases separated the two germline ends. In nucleotides, the CDR3 is TGTGCCAGCCCTCCCCCTTCGGCCTATGGCTACACCTTC. Translation: CASPPPSAYGYTF. The full variable domain, completed using reference TRBV7-2 and TRBJ1-2, is GAGVSQSPSNKVTEKGKDVELRCDPISGHTALYWYRQSLGQGLEFLIYFQGNSAPDKSGLPSDRFSAERTGGSVSTLTIQRTQQEDSAVYLCASPPPSAYGYTFGSGTRLTVV.

The chain carries TRBV4-2 and TRBJ1-4; D is uncertain. The V end was cut by 2 bases, the J end by 0 bases, with 7 bases between. Germline V gene sequence: CDR1 LGHNA, CDR2 YNFKEQ. The length of the CDR3 is 15 residues. In DNA form, the CDR3 reads TGTGCCAGCAGCCAATTGCGTTCAACTAATGAAAAACTGTTTTTT. Translation gives CASSQLRSTNEKLFF.

The chain joins TRBV7-2 to TRBJ2-7; possibly TRBD1 for D (5 bases). Germline CDR1 is SGHTA and CDR2 is FQGNSA. The CDR3 sequence is 13 residues long. V dropped 2 bases and J dropped 7 bases, with 12 bases sitting between them. The CDR3 region is CASSLSRVREQYF. The DNA for the CDR3 is TGTGCCAGCAGCTTAAGCAGGGTGCGGGAGCAGTACTTC.

This chain links TRBV5-4 with TRBJ2-3; D perhaps matches TRBD2 (6 bases). The CDR3 consists of 15 residues. In germline, CDR1 is SGHNT, CDR2 YYREEE (reference sequence). V was shortened by 4 bases and J by 0 bases, with 12 bases between the two germline ends. The CDR3 here is CASSGEARSTDTQYF. The CDR3 DNA follows: TGTGCCAGCAGCGGGGAGGCCCGAAGCACAGATACGCAGTATTTT.

This clone was seen a single time. J is TRBJ1-5 and V is TRBV18, with D unclear. V gave up 2 bases and J gave up 4 bases, with 6 bases separating them. The CDR3 extends over 13 amino acids. CDR1 KGHSH and CDR2 LQKENI come from the germline V gene. The CDR3 is CASSPTQNQPQHF. In nucleotides, the CDR3 is TGTGCCAGCTCACCAACGCAAAATCAGCCCCAGCATTTT. Full variable domain (missing parts from reference TRBV18 and TRBJ1-5): NAGVMQNPRHLVRRRGQEARLRCSPMKGHSHVYWYRQLPEEGLKFMVYLQKENIIDESGMPKERFSAEFPKEGPSILRIQQVVRGDSAAYFCASSPTQNQPQHFGDGTRLSIL.

The chain couples TRBV9 to TRBJ1-6; D call uncertain. CDR1 SGDLS and CDR2 YYNGEE come from the germline V gene. The CDR3 sequence is 16 residues long. Trimming removed 4 bases from V and 5 bases from J, with 16 bases in between. CDR3 region: CASSLTMRTDNSPLHF. Here the CDR3 DNA reads TGTGCCAGCAGCCTAACTATGCGGACTGATAATTCACCCCTCCACTTT.

The chain combines TRBV28 with TRBJ1-2; possible D gene TRBD1, 6 bases. The CDR3 consists of 15 residues. V lost 1 base and J lost 5, with 14 bases in between. Germline assignment: CDR1 MDHEN and CDR2 SYDVKM. The CDR3 DNA is TGTGCCAGCAGTTTATATAACAGGGCCCAATATGGCTACACCTTC. It translates to CASSLYNRAQYGYTF.

The rearrangement joins TRBV4-2 to TRBJ1-2, with D possibly TRBD1 on 5 matching bases. There are 15 residues in the CDR3. V was trimmed by 0 bases and J by 2 bases, leaving 10 bases between them. CDR1 and CDR2 from the germline V gene are LGHNA and YNFKEQ. CDR3 sequence reads: CASSQETVVNYGYTF. The CDR3 region has the DNA TGTGCCAGCAGCCAAGAGACAGTCGTCAACTATGGCTACACCTTC.

The chain has TRBV5-4 and TRBJ1-6, with D possibly TRBD1 on 5 matching bases. Per the germline V gene, CDR1 is SGHNT and CDR2 is YYREEE (reference sequence). The V gene lost 3 bases and the J gene lost 10 bases, with 14 bases spanning the gap. CDR3 length: 14 amino acids. CDR3 in amino acids: CASSSTGRGSPLHF. In DNA form, the CDR3 reads TGTGCCAGCAGCTCAACAGGCCGAGGATCACCCCTCCACTTT.

The genes are TRBV11-3 and TRBJ1-2; D not certain. Germline lookup yields CDR1 SGHNT and CDR2 YENEEA. The CDR3 is made up of 15 amino acids. V lost 2 bases and J lost 0, with 10 bases in between. The CDR3 protein is CASSLRRVSNYGYTF. CDR3 nucleotides: TGTGCCAGCAGCTTACGGAGGGTTTCTAACTATGGCTACACCTTC.

The V and J genes are TRBV5-1 and TRBJ1-3, with D maybe TRBD1 (5 bases). CDR1 is SGHRS and CDR2 is YFSETQ in the germline V gene. Trimming removed 2 bases from V and 1 base from J, with 10 bases in between. CDR3 length: 15 amino acids. CDR3 nucleotide sequence: TGCGCCAGCAGCTTCGGGGGATGGTCTGGAAACACCATATATTTT. Its protein product is CASSFGGWSGNTIYF.

The chain carries TRBV19 and TRBJ2-7; a weak D match, TRBD1 (6 bases). The length of the CDR3 is 14 residues. Germline V gene lookup returns CDR1 LNHDA and CDR2 SQIVND (reference sequence). Trimming took 2 bases from V and 0 from J, leaving 8 bases between them. CDR3 residues: CASSIRDTSYEQYF. In DNA form, the CDR3 reads TGTGCCAGTAGTATACGGGACACCTCCTACGAGCAGTACTTC. The whole variable domain, remainder taken from reference TRBV19 and TRBJ2-7, is DGGITQSPKYLFRKEGQNVTLSCEQNLNHDAMYWYRQDPGQGLRLIYYSQIVNDFQKGDIAEGYSVSREKKESFPLTVTSAQKNPTAFYLCASSIRDTSYEQYFGPGTRLTVT.

This chain joins TRBV5-5 and TRBJ1-1, with D uncertain. Trimming left V 4 bases short and J 1 base short, with 11 bases between. This CDR3 is 14 amino acids long. Germline values: CDR1 SGHKS, CDR2 YYEKEE (reference sequence). The CDR3 is CASSRQYSNTEAFF. The CDR3 DNA reads TGTGCCAGCAGCCGACAATATTCGAACACTGAAGCTTTCTTT. The whole variable domain, filled in from reference TRBV5-5 and TRBJ1-1, reads DAGVTQSPTHLIKTRGQQVTLRCSPISGHKSVSWYQQVLGQGPQFIFQYYEKEERGRGNFPDRFSARQFPNYSSELNVNALLLGDSALYLCASSRQYSNTEAFFGQGTRLTVV.

The chain carries TRBV25-1 and TRBJ2-7; D possibly matches TRBD1 or TRBD2 (5 bases each). The V gene's germline CDR1 is MGHDK and CDR2 SYGVNS. V was cut by 5 bases and J by 7 bases, with 12 bases left in between. This CDR3 has 12 amino acids. The CDR3 is CASSRGVGEQYF. The DNA for the CDR3 is TGTGCCAGCAGTAGAGGGGTTGGGGAGCAGTACTTC.

The chain joins TRBV2 to TRBJ2-7, with D possibly TRBD2 on 6 matching bases. CDR1 and CDR2 from the germline V gene are SNHLY and FYNNEI. The CDR3 has 15 residues. Deletions cut 6 bases from V and 6 bases from J, with 21 bases between. The CDR3 coding sequence is TGTGCCAGCAGGGATTTCTGGGGGGACGGTACCGAGCAGTACTTC. It is translated as CASRDFWGDGTEQYF.

CDR3 in DNA: TGTGCCAGCAGCCGGGAAGAACGAGGAAACACCATATATTTT. Translation: CASSREERGNTIYF. V and J are TRBV5-5 and TRBJ1-3; D uncertain. Germline V CDR1 and CDR2: SGHKS, YYEKEE (reference sequence). V lost 4 bases and J 4 bases, leaving 12 bases between the germline ends. This CDR3 contains 14 residues. Full variable domain (outside the CDR3, taken from reference TRBV5-5 and TRBJ1-3): DAGVTQSPTHLIKTRGQQVTLRCSPISGHKSVSWYQQVLGQGPQFIFQYYEKEERGRGNFPDRFSARQFPNYSSELNVNALLLGDSALYLCASSREERGNTIYFGEGSWLTVV.

The gene calls are TRBV25-1 and TRBJ1-1; D is unclear. Germline-derived CDR1 and CDR2 are MGHDK and SYGVNS. The ends were cut back, 1 base at V and 9 bases at J, with 9 bases in the middle. This CDR3 has 12 amino acids. CDR3 loop: CASSEFGGKAFF. DNA for the CDR3: TGTGCCAGCAGTGAATTTGGTGGGAAAGCTTTCTTT.

This chain links TRBV30 with TRBJ2-7; TRBD1 matches 7 bases. Germline CDR1 is GTSNPN and CDR2 is SVGIG (reference sequence). The CDR3 has 16 amino acids. V lost 1 base and J lost 2; bases outside the gene matches: 11. CDR3 in amino acids: CAWSDLGRGQTYEQYF. CDR3 coding DNA: TGTGCCTGGAGTGACCTTGGACGGGGACAGACCTACGAGCAGTACTTC.

This sequence joins TRBV30 and TRBJ1-1; a weak D match, TRBD1 (6 bases). CDR1 is GTSNPN, CDR2 SVGIG, per germline (reference sequence). This CDR3 is built from 13 residues. Trimming removed 1 base at V and 2 bases at J, with 8 bases between. The CDR3, as DNA: TGTGCCTGGAGTGAGGGGACAAACACTGAAGCTTTCTTT. Translated, it gives CAWSEGTNTEAFF.